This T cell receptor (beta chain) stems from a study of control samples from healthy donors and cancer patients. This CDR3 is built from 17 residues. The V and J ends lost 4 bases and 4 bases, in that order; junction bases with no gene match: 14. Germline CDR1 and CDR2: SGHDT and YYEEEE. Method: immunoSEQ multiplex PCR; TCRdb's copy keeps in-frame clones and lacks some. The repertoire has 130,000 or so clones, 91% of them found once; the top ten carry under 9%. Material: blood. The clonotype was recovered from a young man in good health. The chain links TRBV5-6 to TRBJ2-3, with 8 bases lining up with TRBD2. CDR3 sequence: CASSPRPGLGTADTQYF. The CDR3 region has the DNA TGTGCCAGCAGCCCCCGTCCGGGACTAGGGACTGCAGATACGCAGTATTTT.